A selection of T cell receptor beta chains follows, all from one sample in a study of persistence of HIV-infected CD4 T cells. Data came from immunoSEQ multiplex PCR; TCRdb stores just in-frame clones and leaves some out. The sample includes some 31,000 clones, about four fifths of them seen just once. These receptors are not linked to any known antigen. The sequencing used CD4+ T cells sorted from PBMCs after roughly 18-hour stimulation, collected from a patient who received antiretroviral therapy. These receptors were collected from an adult man with HIV who was CMV-seropositive. CDR3s include the opening cysteine and the closing phenylalanine or tryptophan. Each record gives: CDR3 protein, CDR3 DNA, clone size, V gene, J gene, D gene. D genes are given only for firm matches. The listing skips clone size in some rows; elsewhere it reads once, few, many or a size class.

cdr3_aa: CASSQWRASTDTQYF
cdr3_nt: TGTGCCAGCAGCCAATGGAGAGCTAGCACAGATACGCAGTATTTT
clone_size: NA
v_call: TRBV14
j_call: TRBJ2-3
d_call: NA

cdr3_aa: CASSLGLGGSNEKLFF
cdr3_nt: TGTGCCAGCAGCTTAGGGCTCGGGGGGTCTAATGAAAAACTGTTTTTT
clone_size: NA
v_call: TRBV7-8
j_call: TRBJ1-4
d_call: NA

cdr3_aa: CASSDPLPGQQETQYF
cdr3_nt: TGTGCCAGCAGTGACCCACTCCCGGGACAGCAAGAGACCCAGTACTTC
clone_size: few
v_call: TRBV6-2/TRBV6-3
j_call: TRBJ2-5
d_call: TRBD1

cdr3_aa: CASSFGTPATYEQYF
cdr3_nt: TGTGCCAGCAGCTTCGGGACTCCGGCGACCTACGAGCAGTACTTC
clone_size: NA
v_call: TRBV7-2
j_call: TRBJ2-7
d_call: NA

cdr3_aa: CASSPGTPGNEQFF
cdr3_nt: TGCGCCAGCAGCCCTGGGACCCCTGGGAATGAGCAGTTCTTC
clone_size: NA
v_call: TRBV5-1
j_call: TRBJ2-1
d_call: NA

cdr3_aa: CASSSPSQETQYF
cdr3_nt: TGTGCCAGCAGCTCCCCAAGCCAAGAGACCCAGTACTTC
clone_size: few
v_call: TRBV5-4
j_call: TRBJ2-5
d_call: NA

cdr3_aa: CASSVEGTMNTEAFF
cdr3_nt: TGTGCCAGCAGCGTGGAGGGCACAATGAACACTGAAGCTTTCTTT
clone_size: few
v_call: TRBV5-8
j_call: TRBJ1-1
d_call: NA

cdr3_aa: CASSTNTGELFF
cdr3_nt: TGTGCCAGCAGTACTAACACCGGGGAGCTGTTTTTT
clone_size: NA
v_call: TRBV6-2/TRBV6-3
j_call: TRBJ2-2
d_call: NA

cdr3_aa: CASSPRQGAVNEQFF
cdr3_nt: TGTGCCAGTAGTCCTCGACAGGGGGCCGTGAATGAGCAGTTCTTC
clone_size: NA
v_call: TRBV19
j_call: TRBJ2-1
d_call: TRBD1

cdr3_aa: CASSPTTGERGETQYF
cdr3_nt: TGTGCCAGCAGCCCCACTACCGGGGAGCGGGGGGAGACCCAGTACTTC
clone_size: NA
v_call: TRBV7-8
j_call: TRBJ2-5
d_call: TRBD2

cdr3_aa: CASSWQGIHGELFF
cdr3_nt: TGTGCCAGCAGTTGGCAGGGGATACACGGGGAGCTGTTTTTT
clone_size: NA
v_call: TRBV6-5
j_call: TRBJ2-2
d_call: NA

cdr3_aa: CASSLLGQGALNTEAFF
cdr3_nt: TGTGCCAGCAGCTTGTTGGGACAGGGGGCGTTGAACACTGAAGCTTTCTTT
clone_size: NA
v_call: TRBV7-2
j_call: TRBJ1-1
d_call: TRBD1

cdr3_aa: CASSLGGFMNTEAFF
cdr3_nt: TGTGCCAGCAGTTTAGGCGGCTTCATGAACACTGAAGCTTTCTTT
clone_size: NA
v_call: TRBV28
j_call: TRBJ1-1
d_call: NA

cdr3_aa: CASSYSQGANEQYF
cdr3_nt: TGTGCCAGCAGTTACTCCCAGGGGGCAAACGAGCAGTACTTC
clone_size: NA
v_call: TRBV6-5
j_call: TRBJ2-7
d_call: TRBD1

cdr3_aa: CAWSPGANVLTF
cdr3_nt: TGTGCCTGGAGCCCTGGGGCCAACGTCCTGACTTTC
clone_size: NA
v_call: TRBV30
j_call: TRBJ2-6
d_call: NA